These 22 T cell receptor beta chains were sequenced from one sample in a study of blood T cell repertoires in COVID-19. Profiling relied on immunoSEQ multiplex PCR, and the TCRdb table lists in-frame clones only, not all of them. This table holds around 300,000 clones, around four fifths found once. Sequenced input: peripheral blood. The receptors derive from a woman aged 50 to 65 with active or convalescent COVID-19.

The chain is built from TRBV30 and TRBJ1-2, with D perhaps matching TRBD1 (5 bases). Trimming removed 8 bases at V and 8 bases at J, with 18 bases between. The CDR3 spans 12 residues. Germline values: CDR1 GTSNPN, CDR2 SVGIG (reference sequence). This CDR3 is CAGTEGTIGYTF. The CDR3 region has the DNA TGTGCCGGGACGGAGGGGACTATAGGCTACACCTTC.

The rearrangement joins TRBV5-1 to TRBJ1-2, with a weak D call TRBD1 (6 bases). Germline CDR1 SGHRS, CDR2 YFSETQ. This CDR3 region has 12 residues. Trimming pared 2 bases from V and 8 bases from J, leaving 10 bases between. The CDR3 region is CASSFRGGGYTF. CDR3 coding DNA: TGCGCCAGCAGCTTCAGGGGCGGGGGCTACACCTTC.

This chain links TRBV28 with TRBJ2-3; D ambiguous. Trimming removed 3 bases from V and 7 bases from J, with 5 bases in between. Germline V lookup: CDR1 MDHEN, CDR2 SYDVKM. This CDR3 spans 11 amino acids. For the CDR3, the DNA is TGTGCCAGCAGTTTGAGGTATACGCAGTATTTT. It translates to CASSLRYTQYF.

The CDR3 here is CASSQFFRGEPQHF. The CDR3 nucleotides read TGTGCCAGCAGCCAATTCTTCCGGGGGGAGCCCCAGCATTTT. The V call is TRBV28, the J call TRBJ1-5; a possible D gene is TRBD1 (5 bases). Germline V CDR1 and CDR2: MDHEN, SYDVKM. This CDR3 is 14 amino acids long. V was cut by 6 bases and J by 8 bases, with 17 bases left in between.

This clone was recorded once. CDR3 sequence reads: CASSWDRGRGAKNIQYF. The CDR3 DNA is TGTGCCAGCAGCTGGGACAGGGGGCGAGGGGCCAAAAACATTCAGTACTTC. V gene TRBV13 combines with J gene TRBJ2-4, with 12 bases that match TRBD1. The CDR3 runs 17 residues. V was clipped by 4 bases and J by 1 base; unmatched bases: 5. CDR1 and CDR2 from the germline V gene are PRHDT and FYEKMQ (reference sequence).

This clone came up a few times. The V and J genes are TRBV7-9 and TRBJ2-7; D possibly corresponds to TRBD2 (6 bases). This CDR3 region has 14 residues. Per the germline V gene, CDR1 is SEHNR and CDR2 is FQNEAQ (reference sequence). Trimming removed 5 bases from V and 2 bases from J, with 13 bases in between. CDR3 sequence (DNA): TGTGCCAGCAGCCCGGGGGTGTTGACCTACGAGCAGTACTTC. Its protein product is CASSPGVLTYEQYF.

The chain is built from TRBV3-1 (or the pseudogene TRBV3-2) and TRBJ2-7, with 7 bases fitting TRBD1. The V segment lost 0 bases and the J segment 4 bases; nucleotides outside the gene matches: 6. The CDR3 extends over 15 amino acids. The germline V gene has CDR1 LGHDT and CDR2 YNNKEL (reference sequence). The DNA for the CDR3 is TGTGCCAGCAGCCAAGATCGGAGCAGGGGGTACGAGCAGTACTTC. This translates into CASSQDRSRGYEQYF.

The chain carries TRBV5-4 and TRBJ2-3; 13 bases are a match to TRBD2. J lost 7 bases, V lost 4 bases, and 3 bases had no gene match. CDR1 is SGHNT, CDR2 YYREEE, per germline (reference sequence). The CDR3 totals 14 residues. The CDR3 sequence: CASSPGTSGNTQYF. The CDR3 bases are TGTGCCAGCAGCCCCGGGACTAGCGGGAATACGCAGTATTTT.

This sequence joins TRBV18 and TRBJ1-1, with 8 bases matching TRBD1. The V gene end was trimmed by 1 base and the J gene end by 5 bases; junction bases not matched to a gene: 3. The CDR3 spans 14 residues. The V gene's germline CDR1 is KGHSH and CDR2 LQKENI. CDR3 sequence (DNA): TGTGCCAGCTCACCACGGACAGGGTGGACTGAAGCTTTCTTT. The encoded protein is CASSPRTGWTEAFF.

This clone was found many times. The rearrangement joins TRBV29-1 to TRBJ2-1; D is unclear. Germline-derived CDR1 and CDR2 are SQVTM and ANQGSEA. The CDR3 consists of 14 residues. The V end was cut by 6 bases, the J end by 1 base, with 13 bases between. The CDR3 loop reads CSVQGGSSYNEQFF. The DNA of the CDR3 is TGCAGCGTCCAAGGCGGTAGTTCCTACAATGAGCAGTTCTTC.

The CDR3, as DNA: TGTGCCAGCAGCTTGTACAGGGAAGAAGACTATGGCTACACCTTC. Its protein product is CASSLYREEDYGYTF. The chain is built from TRBV5-4 and TRBJ1-2; tentative D call: TRBD1 (6 bases). This CDR3 comprises 15 residues. Trimming removed 1 base at V and 3 bases at J, with 13 bases between. Germline values: CDR1 SGHNT, CDR2 YYREEE (reference sequence).

This sequence joins TRBV9 and TRBJ1-3, with 7 nucleotides matching TRBD1. The germline V gene has CDR1 SGDLS and CDR2 YYNGEE. The CDR3 covers 15 residues. The V segment lost 4 bases and the J segment 3 bases; nucleotides outside the gene matches: 7. In DNA, the CDR3 is TGTGCCAGCAGCCAAGACAGGGCGGGTGGAAACACCATATATTTT. As protein: CASSQDRAGGNTIYF.

The V call is TRBV7-8, the J call TRBJ2-1, with D perhaps TRBD2 (6 bases). Per germline, CDR1 SGHVS and CDR2 FQNEAQ. The CDR3 length is 16 residues. V lost 1 base and J lost 12, with 22 bases in between. Here the CDR3 DNA reads TGTGCCAGCAGCTTAGGCCCCGGGACTTTGGGCCGGAGGCAGTTCTTC. Its protein is CASSLGPGTLGRRQFF.

The chain carries TRBV30 and TRBJ2-1; a possible D gene is TRBD2 (5 bases). Germline V gives CDR1 GTSNPN, CDR2 SVGIG (reference sequence). The CDR3 loop spans 14 amino acids. Trimming pared 0 bases from V and 10 bases from J, leaving 16 bases between. CDR3 loop: CAWSVPGLAREQFF. In nucleotides, the CDR3 is TGTGCCTGGAGTGTACCCGGTCTAGCCCGCGAGCAGTTCTTC.

The chain carries TRBV11-3 and TRBJ2-1; possibly TRBD1 for D (6 bases). The CDR3 runs 13 residues. The germline V and J ends were trimmed by 4 bases and 7 bases, with 11 bases remaining between them. Germline loops: CDR1 SGHNT, CDR2 YENEEA. This CDR3 is CASSYTGRNEQFF. The CDR3 nucleotides read TGTGCCAGCAGCTATACAGGGAGAAATGAGCAGTTCTTC.

The genes are TRBV5-1 and TRBJ2-5; 8 nucleotides match TRBD2. CDR3 length equals 15 residues. Per the germline V gene, CDR1 is SGHRS and CDR2 is YFSETQ. The junction had 7 bases not matched to a gene; V was cut back by 5 bases and J by 1 base. The CDR3, as DNA: TGCGCCAGCAGATCGGGCGGGGGGACCCAAGAGACCCAGTACTTC. This gives the protein CASRSGGGTQETQYF.

The CDR3 loop is CASSFGQGNQPQHF. CDR3 nucleotide sequence: TGTGCCAGCAGCTTCGGACAGGGGAATCAGCCCCAGCATTTT. The chain links TRBV13 to TRBJ1-5; the match to TRBD1 covers 9 bases. The junction had 1 base not matched to a gene; V was cut back by 3 bases and J by 4 bases. Germline assignment: CDR1 PRHDT and CDR2 FYEKMQ (reference sequence). The CDR3 has 14 residues.

This clone was seen just once. This rearrangement joins TRBV25-1 to TRBJ2-3, with a weak D call TRBD1 (5 bases). There are 14 residues in the CDR3. Germline assignment: CDR1 MGHDK and CDR2 SYGVNS. V shed 2 bases and J shed 1 base, with 7 bases lying between them. DNA for the CDR3: TGTGCCAGCAGTGAAGTCAGGGGCACAGATACGCAGTATTTT. Its protein is CASSEVRGTDTQYF.

This chain links TRBV12-3 or TRBV12-4 with TRBJ2-6; D ambiguous. V shed 6 bases and J shed 5 bases, with 8 bases lying between them. This CDR3 region has 13 residues. The CDR3, as DNA: TGTGCCAGCAGCCCCCTCCGGGCCAACGTCCTGACTTTC. It specifies CASSPLRANVLTF.

The chain recombines TRBV27 with TRBJ2-7; 8 bases fit TRBD2. This CDR3 spans 15 amino acids. Germline V lookup: CDR1 MNHEY, CDR2 SMNVEV (reference sequence). J was trimmed by 1 base and V by 0 bases; bases with no gene match: 2. CDR3 region: CASSLSGGVSYEQYF. The DNA for the CDR3 is TGTGCCAGCAGTTTATCCGGGGGGGTTTCCTACGAGCAGTACTTC.

This chain uses TRBV6-5 with TRBJ2-7; 8 nucleotides agree with TRBD2. The CDR3 loop spans 15 amino acids. The V gene's germline CDR1 is MNHEY and CDR2 SVGAGI. The V gene end was trimmed by 6 bases and the J gene end by 7 bases; junction bases not matched to a gene: 14. Here the CDR3 reads CASSRPGGRSGEQYF. The CDR3 region has the DNA TGTGCCAGCAGCCGTCCGGGCGGGAGGTCGGGGGAGCAGTACTTC.

The rearrangement links TRBV7-9 to TRBJ1-5; D unclear. Trimming removed 8 bases at V and 7 bases at J, with 15 bases between. This CDR3 has 13 amino acids. Germline-derived CDR1 and CDR2 are SEHNR and FQNEAQ (reference sequence). The chain's CDR3 is CASESGSGQPQHF. CDR3 coding DNA: TGTGCCAGCGAATCAGGTAGCGGACAGCCCCAGCATTTT.